This T cell receptor beta chain was retrieved from a study of identifying expanded T cells in peripheral blood. Regarding the study as a whole: About 1.3 clones differed between technical replicates, versus roughly 17 and 20 over time. Approximately two-week clone count variance significantly increased as total template count grew.

Collection occurred without any documented infections or immune events in donors. Germline-derived CDR1 and CDR2 are SGHTA and FQGTGA. The CDR3 contains 14 residues. V lost 0 bases to trimming and J lost 6 bases, with 10 bases between them. Note on this clone: Its cognate antigen is unknown.

Assay used: immunoSEQ multiplex PCR; TCRdb lists only in-frame clones, some missing. The sample lists some 95,000 clones, roughly 90% occurring once. This chain connects TRBV7-3 to TRBJ2-3; D is uncertain. The receptor's source is a person aged 18-69 years in good health. Sequenced: blood. Here the CDR3 reads CASSLTFSRDTQYF. The CDR3 nucleotides are TGTGCCAGCAGCTTAACGTTTTCCAGGGATACGCAGTATTTT.